This T cell receptor (beta chain) emerged from a study of early T cells in non-severe SARS-CoV-2 infection. For the study at large: Sequencing used unsorted whole-blood bulk RNA, so chains lack pairing.

Unique molecular identifiers were affixed to single, distinct cDNA molecules. TCRdb analysed the 5' RACE reads with MiXCR anew, one entry per CDR3 protein. Here the sample spans tens of thousands of distinct CDR3 sequences, more than 9.5% being singletons. Study-wide findings and caveats: Anti-spike CD8 responses were favored in VDJdb matching, and private and CD4 specificities were missed.

There are many counts of this clonotype. Its target is unknown. With V trimmed by 4 bases and J by 0 bases, 7 bases remained unmatched. The CDR3 sequence is 15 residues long. CDR1 is SGHRS, CDR2 YFSETQ, per germline. This TCR came from an adult who was a healthcare worker with PCR-confirmed SARS-CoV-2 infection or an uninfected control (not recorded which). The chain uses TRBV5-1 and TRBJ2-7; 7 nucleotides align to TRBD1. The sequences come from whole blood, collected at baseline. The CDR3 is CASSKTGDGSYEQYF. The CDR3 nucleotides are TGCGCCAGCAGCAAAACAGGGGACGGCTCCTACGAGCAGTACTTC.